This TCR beta chain was found in a study of blood T cells in healthy people across ages. Findings and limits, study-wide: CMV status of donors was unknown, possibly confounding expanded clonotype changes.

PCR was performed a second time for about 7 to 11 cycles using a sample-barcoded 5' primer and a J-beta primer mix. TCRdb processed the 5' RACE reads anew with MiXCR; each CDR3 protein has one entry. The table records around 2 million distinct CDR3 sequences, 39% of them present only once. This clonotype occurred a few times. Its cognate antigen is unknown. V was cut by 3 bases and J by 4 bases, with 12 bases left in between. This CDR3 region has 13 residues. In germline, CDR1 is DFQATT, CDR2 SNEGSKA (reference sequence). Total RNA, at least 6 micrograms per sample, came from PBMCs. The chain couples TRBV20-1 to TRBJ1-2, with D maybe TRBD1 (6 bases). Sequenced input: blood. The receptor comes from a human donor in good health. CDR3: CSASLGQSYGYTF. CDR3 bases: TGCAGTGCTAGTCTAGGACAGAGCTATGGCTACACCTTC.